A selection of T cell receptor beta chains follows, all from one sample in a study of early T cells in non-severe SARS-CoV-2 infection. TCRdb redid the calling of the 5' RACE reads with MiXCR, one entry per CDR3 protein. The profile shows about 110,000 distinct CDR3 sequences, about 12% of them singletons. The specimen sequenced was whole blood. These receptors all stem from an adult who was a healthcare worker with PCR-confirmed SARS-CoV-2 infection or an uninfected control (not recorded which). The CDR3 runs from the conserved cysteine through the conserved F or W. The order of the fields is D gene, clone size, V gene, J gene, CDR3 protein, CDR3 DNA. The D gene is left open where the match is weak. Where a row states a size, it is once, few, many or the class of an expanded clone; other rows omit it.

d_call: NA
clone_size: few
v_call: TRBV12-3/TRBV12-4
j_call: TRBJ1-2
cdr3_aa: CASARYPTRDGSNYGYTF
cdr3_nt: TGTGCCAGCGCACGCTATCCTACCAGGGATGGGTCTAACTATGGCTACACCTTC

d_call: NA
clone_size: many
v_call: TRBV20-1
j_call: TRBJ1-6
cdr3_aa: CSARGIGQARGSYNSPLHF
cdr3_nt: TGCAGTGCTAGAGGAATTGGCCAGGCGAGAGGGTCCTATAATTCACCCCTCCACTTT

d_call: TRBD1
clone_size: NA
v_call: TRBV10-3
j_call: TRBJ1-1
cdr3_aa: CAAKGDRGLNTEAFF
cdr3_nt: TGTGCCGCCAAGGGGGACAGGGGGTTGAACACTGAAGCTTTCTTT

d_call: NA
clone_size: NA
v_call: TRBV14
j_call: TRBJ1-3
cdr3_aa: CASSQDVPGGNTIYF
cdr3_nt: TGTGCCAGCAGCCAAGACGTGCCGGGTGGAAACACCATATATTTT

d_call: TRBD1
clone_size: NA
v_call: TRBV12-3/TRBV12-4
j_call: TRBJ2-7
cdr3_aa: CASSNPQGAHEQYF
cdr3_nt: TGTGCCAGCAGCAACCCCCAGGGGGCCCACGAGCAGTACTTC

d_call: NA
clone_size: few
v_call: TRBV29-1
j_call: TRBJ2-3
cdr3_aa: CSVDSRDTSTDTQYF
cdr3_nt: TGCAGCGTTGATTCCCGGGACACCTCCACAGATACGCAGTATTTT

d_call: NA
clone_size: few
v_call: TRBV7-6
j_call: TRBJ2-2
cdr3_aa: CASSLAPAAANTGELFF
cdr3_nt: TGTGCCAGCAGCTTAGCGCCGGCGGCCGCGAACACCGGGGAGCTGTTTTTT

d_call: NA
clone_size: NA
v_call: TRBV11-1
j_call: TRBJ2-5
cdr3_aa: CASSGRGQEYQETQYF
cdr3_nt: TGTGCCAGCAGCGGCCGGGGACAAGAGTACCAAGAGACCCAGTACTTC

d_call: NA
clone_size: NA
v_call: TRBV19
j_call: TRBJ1-4
cdr3_aa: CASSARLPNEKLFF
cdr3_nt: TGTGCCAGTAGTGCCAGGCTACCTAATGAAAAACTGTTTTTT

d_call: NA
clone_size: few
v_call: TRBV6-5
j_call: TRBJ1-6
cdr3_aa: CASSYANSPLHF
cdr3_nt: TGTGCCAGCAGTTACGCGAATTCACCCCTCCACTTT

d_call: NA
clone_size: NA
v_call: TRBV29-1
j_call: TRBJ2-7
cdr3_aa: CSVEGDSYEQYF
cdr3_nt: TGCAGCGTTGAGGGGGACTCCTACGAGCAGTACTTC

d_call: TRBD1
clone_size: few
v_call: TRBV6-1
j_call: TRBJ2-1
cdr3_aa: CASKSGTGVNEQFF
cdr3_nt: TGTGCCAGCAAATCCGGGACAGGGGTCAATGAGCAGTTCTTC

d_call: NA
clone_size: NA
v_call: TRBV18
j_call: TRBJ1-1
cdr3_aa: CASSQNQGSEAFF
cdr3_nt: TGTGCCAGCTCGCAAAATCAGGGATCCGAAGCTTTCTTT

d_call: TRBD1
clone_size: many
v_call: TRBV6-6
j_call: TRBJ2-7
cdr3_aa: CASSYEAGGEQYF
cdr3_nt: TGTGCCAGCAGTTACGAGGCAGGGGGCGAGCAGTACTTC

d_call: TRBD2
clone_size: NA
v_call: TRBV5-1
j_call: TRBJ2-5
cdr3_aa: CASSPDGLAEETQYF
cdr3_nt: TGCGCCAGCAGCCCTGACGGACTAGCGGAAGAGACCCAGTACTTC

d_call: NA
clone_size: NA
v_call: TRBV7-9
j_call: TRBJ2-5
cdr3_aa: CASTPWRGGQETQYF
cdr3_nt: TGTGCCAGCACCCCGTGGAGGGGGGGACAAGAGACCCAGTACTTC

d_call: TRBD2
clone_size: NA
v_call: TRBV28
j_call: TRBJ2-1
cdr3_aa: CASRLAGPYNEQFF
cdr3_nt: TGTGCCAGCAGACTAGCGGGACCCTACAATGAGCAGTTCTTC

d_call: NA
clone_size: few
v_call: TRBV19
j_call: TRBJ1-5
cdr3_aa: CASSIKTGLNQPQHF
cdr3_nt: TGTGCCAGTAGTATTAAAACAGGATTAAATCAGCCCCAGCATTTT

d_call: NA
clone_size: NA
v_call: TRBV29-1
j_call: TRBJ1-4
cdr3_aa: CSVEDLPGELFF
cdr3_nt: TGCAGCGTTGAAGATCTTCCGGGAGAACTGTTTTTT

d_call: TRBD2
clone_size: NA
v_call: TRBV7-2
j_call: TRBJ2-2
cdr3_aa: CASSLDPRGLAGYTGELFF
cdr3_nt: TGTGCCAGCAGCTTAGATCCAAGGGGACTAGCGGGATACACCGGGGAGCTGTTTTTT

d_call: NA
clone_size: many
v_call: TRBV7-3
j_call: TRBJ2-1
cdr3_aa: CASSPHYTYNEQFF
cdr3_nt: TGTGCCAGCAGCCCCCACTACACATACAATGAGCAGTTCTTC

d_call: NA
clone_size: NA
v_call: TRBV18
j_call: TRBJ2-1
cdr3_aa: CASSARGAGDEQFF
cdr3_nt: TGTGCCAGCTCCGCACGGGGGGCCGGAGATGAGCAGTTCTTC

d_call: NA
clone_size: NA
v_call: TRBV30
j_call: TRBJ2-7
cdr3_aa: CAWSRVDEQYF
cdr3_nt: TGTGCCTGGAGCAGGGTCGACGAGCAGTACTTC

d_call: TRBD1
clone_size: few
v_call: TRBV6-4
j_call: TRBJ2-1
cdr3_aa: CASSDSQGADEQFF
cdr3_nt: TGTGCCAGCAGTGACTCGCAGGGGGCAGATGAGCAGTTCTTC

d_call: NA
clone_size: NA
v_call: TRBV6-8
j_call: TRBJ2-1
cdr3_aa: CASSYPGGVSYNEQFF
cdr3_nt: TGTGCCAGCAGTTATCCCGGCGGGGTCTCCTACAATGAGCAGTTCTTC

d_call: NA
clone_size: NA
v_call: TRBV9
j_call: TRBJ2-4
cdr3_aa: CASSVRGEPNGDIQYF
cdr3_nt: TGTGCCAGCAGCGTACGAGGTGAGCCAAATGGAGACATTCAGTACTTC

d_call: NA
clone_size: NA
v_call: TRBV20-1
j_call: TRBJ1-5
cdr3_aa: CSAWKTFGTFNQPQHF
cdr3_nt: TGCAGTGCTTGGAAAACCTTTGGGACTTTCAATCAGCCCCAGCATTTT

d_call: TRBD1
clone_size: NA
v_call: TRBV28
j_call: TRBJ1-6
cdr3_aa: CASSLPGTGGNSPLHF
cdr3_nt: TGTGCCAGCAGTTTACCCGGGACAGGGGGTAATTCACCCCTCCACTTT

d_call: TRBD1
clone_size: few
v_call: TRBV11-3
j_call: TRBJ2-1
cdr3_aa: CASSLDHRDRDNNEQFF
cdr3_nt: TGTGCCAGCAGCTTAGATCATCGGGACAGGGATAACAATGAGCAGTTCTTC

d_call: NA
clone_size: few
v_call: TRBV6-6
j_call: TRBJ1-1
cdr3_aa: CASSFSGSAEAFF
cdr3_nt: TGTGCCAGCAGTTTCTCGGGGTCCGCTGAAGCTTTCTTT

d_call: TRBD1
clone_size: NA
v_call: TRBV6-5
j_call: TRBJ1-3
cdr3_aa: CASSFTGGGGNTIYF
cdr3_nt: TGTGCCAGCAGTTTCACAGGGGGCGGTGGAAACACCATATATTTT

d_call: NA
clone_size: NA
v_call: TRBV14
j_call: TRBJ2-7
cdr3_aa: CASSQRGVSSLYF
cdr3_nt: TGTGCCAGCAGCCAAAGGGGCGTCTCTTCTCTCTACTTC

d_call: NA
clone_size: NA
v_call: TRBV28
j_call: TRBJ1-4
cdr3_aa: CASSLPGTDEKLFF
cdr3_nt: TGTGCCAGCAGTCTTCCAGGGACGGATGAAAAACTGTTTTTT

d_call: TRBD1
clone_size: many
v_call: TRBV28
j_call: TRBJ2-2
cdr3_aa: CASSSGQYTGELFF
cdr3_nt: TGTGCCAGCAGTTCGGGACAGTACACCGGGGAGCTGTTTTTT

d_call: TRBD2
clone_size: NA
v_call: TRBV18
j_call: TRBJ2-7
cdr3_aa: CASSPGSGRLYEQYF
cdr3_nt: TGTGCCAGCTCTCCCGGGAGCGGGAGGCTCTACGAGCAGTACTTC

d_call: NA
clone_size: many
v_call: TRBV25-1
j_call: TRBJ1-5
cdr3_aa: CASSGPDSNQPQHF
cdr3_nt: TGTGCCAGCAGTGGGCCGGATAGCAATCAGCCCCAGCATTTT

d_call: TRBD1
clone_size: many
v_call: TRBV29-1
j_call: TRBJ1-1
cdr3_aa: CSVDGQGWTEAFF
cdr3_nt: TGCAGCGTTGACGGACAGGGTTGGACTGAAGCTTTCTTT

d_call: NA
clone_size: NA
v_call: TRBV7-9
j_call: TRBJ2-5
cdr3_aa: CASSFMQTQYF
cdr3_nt: TGTGCCAGCAGCTTCATGCAGACCCAGTACTTC

d_call: NA
clone_size: few
v_call: TRBV12-3/TRBV12-4
j_call: TRBJ2-7
cdr3_aa: CASSSRGHSYEQYF
cdr3_nt: TGTGCCAGCAGTTCGCGGGGACACTCATACGAGCAGTACTTC

d_call: NA
clone_size: NA
v_call: TRBV5-6
j_call: TRBJ2-5
cdr3_aa: CASSRDVQETQYF
cdr3_nt: TGTGCCAGCAGCCGGGACGTCCAAGAGACCCAGTACTTC

d_call: NA
clone_size: many
v_call: TRBV6-4
j_call: TRBJ2-3
cdr3_aa: CASSPRGLTTDTQYF
cdr3_nt: TGTGCCAGCAGCCCCCGCGGACTAACCACAGATACGCAGTATTTT

d_call: TRBD1
clone_size: NA
v_call: TRBV28
j_call: TRBJ2-1
cdr3_aa: CASRGRGPYNEQFF
cdr3_nt: TGTGCCAGCCGGGGCAGGGGGCCTTACAATGAGCAGTTCTTC

d_call: NA
clone_size: few
v_call: TRBV7-9
j_call: TRBJ1-2
cdr3_aa: CASSLGLTHHLGGYTF
cdr3_nt: TGTGCCAGCAGCTTAGGCCTAACCCACCATTTGGGTGGCTACACCTTC

d_call: TRBD1
clone_size: many
v_call: TRBV7-8
j_call: TRBJ2-7
cdr3_aa: CASSPRDRVNEQYF
cdr3_nt: TGTGCCAGCAGCCCCCGGGACAGGGTCAACGAGCAGTACTTC

d_call: NA
clone_size: many
v_call: TRBV29-1
j_call: TRBJ2-1
cdr3_aa: CSVDGGRFDEQFF
cdr3_nt: TGCAGCGTCGACGGGGGGCGGTTTGATGAGCAGTTCTTC

d_call: TRBD1
clone_size: NA
v_call: TRBV29-1
j_call: TRBJ1-1
cdr3_aa: CSVEVAGGGTEAFF
cdr3_nt: TGCAGCGTTGAAGTGGCAGGGGGAGGGACTGAAGCTTTCTTT

d_call: TRBD1
clone_size: many
v_call: TRBV29-1
j_call: TRBJ1-2
cdr3_aa: CSGWVQGPPNYGYTF
cdr3_nt: TGCAGCGGCTGGGTACAGGGGCCCCCGAACTATGGCTACACCTTC

d_call: NA
clone_size: few
v_call: TRBV12-5
j_call: TRBJ2-7
cdr3_aa: CASGLTRGSYEQYF
cdr3_nt: TGTGCTAGTGGTTTGACTAGGGGCTCCTACGAGCAGTACTTC

d_call: TRBD1
clone_size: once
v_call: TRBV7-2
j_call: TRBJ2-3
cdr3_aa: CASRPRQGGTDTQYF
cdr3_nt: TGTGCCAGCAGGCCCCGACAGGGCGGCACAGATACGCAGTATTTT

d_call: NA
clone_size: NA
v_call: TRBV9
j_call: TRBJ2-5
cdr3_aa: CASSVEGYQETQYF
cdr3_nt: TGTGCCAGCAGCGTAGAAGGCTACCAAGAGACCCAGTACTTC

d_call: TRBD1
clone_size: few
v_call: TRBV28
j_call: TRBJ2-7
cdr3_aa: CASSLRQGTYEQYF
cdr3_nt: TGTGCCAGCAGTCTCCGACAGGGGACCTACGAGCAGTACTTC

d_call: TRBD1
clone_size: few
v_call: TRBV6-6
j_call: TRBJ2-2
cdr3_aa: CASSAGGTGELFF
cdr3_nt: TGTGCCAGCAGCGCAGGGGGCACCGGGGAGCTGTTTTTT

d_call: TRBD2
clone_size: NA
v_call: TRBV5-1
j_call: TRBJ2-1
cdr3_aa: CASSWTGALAGGFYNEQFF
cdr3_nt: TGCGCCAGCAGCTGGACCGGGGCACTAGCGGGGGGCTTTTACAATGAGCAGTTCTTC

d_call: TRBD2
clone_size: few
v_call: TRBV27
j_call: TRBJ2-7
cdr3_aa: CASSLEGLAGGEQYF
cdr3_nt: TGTGCCAGCAGTTTGGAGGGACTAGCGGGGGGCGAGCAGTACTTC

d_call: NA
clone_size: few
v_call: TRBV30
j_call: TRBJ2-4
cdr3_aa: CAWSGPTLAKNIQYF
cdr3_nt: TGTGCCTGGAGTGGACCGACCTTAGCCAAAAACATTCAGTACTTC

d_call: NA
clone_size: few
v_call: TRBV24-1
j_call: TRBJ2-1
cdr3_aa: CATSALDGSSYNEQFF
cdr3_nt: TGTGCCACCAGTGCCCTCGACGGCAGCTCCTACAATGAGCAGTTCTTC

d_call: NA
clone_size: many
v_call: TRBV29-1
j_call: TRBJ2-5
cdr3_aa: CSAVRFQETQYF
cdr3_nt: TGCAGCGCAGTACGATTCCAAGAGACCCAGTACTTC